This TCR beta chain is drawn from a study of Graves' ophthalmopathy and Graves' hyperthyroidism (dated by TCRdb to 2016 to 2019). Some background on the complete study: A patient counted as having stable hyperthyroidism if there was no progression to ophthalmopathy within 18 months of follow-up. To explore V-J signatures distinguishing ophthalmopathy from hyperthyroidism, a discovery set of about 99 patients (more than 40 ophthalmopathy, some 57 stable hyperthyroidism) was enrolled. For independent validation, a separate cohort was made up of 18 hyperthyroidism patients plus 17 patients who later progressed from hyperthyroidism to ophthalmopathy. The study used TCR beta repertoire signatures to distinguish Graves' ophthalmopathy from Graves' hyperthyroidism and to predict progression to ophthalmopathy. T-cell repertoires of thyroid tissue and blood were compared in 5 or 6 hyperthyroidism patients. Following sample collection, hyperthyroidism patients were given methimazole at a starting dose of 30 mg daily, and ophthalmopathy patients were given high-dose intravenous methylprednisolone. In total, 135 blood samples were TCR-sequenced: 43 ophthalmopathy, around 75 hyperthyroidism and some 17 hyperthyroidism-to-ophthalmopathy patients. Broad study findings and their caveats: Among expanded thyroid clonotypes with frequency above 0.001, most also showed up in blood, which suggests that blood repertoires may reflect the thyroid immune response. In cross-validation, the 13-signature model distinguished ophthalmopathy from stable hyperthyroidism with almost 90% sensitivity and 81.08% specificity, and in the test set the corresponding values were approximately 80% and 68%. Sample size was not predetermined statistically, and investigators were not blinded to group allocation. In validation, the model predicted ophthalmopathy progression with over 60% sensitivity and approximately 78% specificity; fewer than 15 predicted patients were CT-confirmed with GO in a median of 6.5 months.

For repertoire sequencing, TCR beta CDR3 regions were amplified from RNA transcripts. The first round of RT-PCR was done with HTBI primers and the Qiagen OneStep RT-PCR kit, and was followed by a second round of multiplex PCR, then size selection and purification. Libraries were sequenced on an Illumina HiSeq2000 using paired-end 100 bp reads. Per the source publication's procedure: Reads were processed with SOAPnuke, discarding reads with adapters, uncalled bases, mean Phred below 15, or no exact constant-primer or identifier match. COPE v1.2.5 was used to merge high-quality paired reads. Unique nucleotide sequences were defined as clonotypes and aligned to IMGT TRB V, D and J references using MiTCR v1.1. Only V-J combinations with frequency above 0.0001 were analysed, covering around 99% of repertoires. A TCR clonal expansion and chaos score per V-J combination was defined as the ratio of F50 clonal expansion to chaos observed in the TCRdist matrix. Welch's t-statistics and random forest were used to reduce the features to 10 to 15 V-J combinations, which were then used as input to a naive Bayes classifier. Thyroid-blood repertoire similarity was quantified with the Morisita-Horn index. In TCRdb, the public reads were trimmed at Q25 with fastp and aligned with MiXCR, with productive beta chains retained. Each entry is one CDR3 protein sequence, shown with its most common DNA and genes. These V and J calls derive from TCRdb rather than the authors' analysis. For this sample there are about 600,000 distinct CDR3 sequences; about 35% appear just once. The ten largest clones take up around 4% of the sample.

About this clonotype: The antigen it recognizes is unknown. No base quality information exists; no much larger clone differs at one position.

Inclusive of the bounding cysteine and phenylalanine, the CDR3 is 16 residues long. CDR3 DNA only is kept here, 48 bases in frame from base 1. CDR1 and CDR2 (MDHEN, SYDVKM) derive from the germline V gene. Trimmed from V: 6 bases; trimmed from J: 1 base; junction bases lacking a gene match: 4. Hyperthyroidism patients were newly diagnosed, were aged 18 to 65 years, and had a disease duration under 2 months. Patients with other autoimmune diseases, uncontrolled infections, pregnancy or lactation were excluded. Clinical symptoms, serum thyroxine, TRAb, thyroid ultrasound and orbital computed tomography were used for diagnosis. Trizol reagent was used to extract the total RNA, and its quality was then checked on an Agilent 2100 Bioanalyzer.

The rearrangement combines TRBV28 with TRBJ2-5; the central 14 bases match TRBD2. The sequence derives from an adult man with Graves' hyperthyroidism. Sequenced input: peripheral blood or thyroid tissue (not recorded which). The DNA sequence reads TGTGCCAGCAGCACTGGACTAGCGGGGGGCCAAGAGACCCAGTACTTC. Protein translation: CASSTGLAGGQETQYF.